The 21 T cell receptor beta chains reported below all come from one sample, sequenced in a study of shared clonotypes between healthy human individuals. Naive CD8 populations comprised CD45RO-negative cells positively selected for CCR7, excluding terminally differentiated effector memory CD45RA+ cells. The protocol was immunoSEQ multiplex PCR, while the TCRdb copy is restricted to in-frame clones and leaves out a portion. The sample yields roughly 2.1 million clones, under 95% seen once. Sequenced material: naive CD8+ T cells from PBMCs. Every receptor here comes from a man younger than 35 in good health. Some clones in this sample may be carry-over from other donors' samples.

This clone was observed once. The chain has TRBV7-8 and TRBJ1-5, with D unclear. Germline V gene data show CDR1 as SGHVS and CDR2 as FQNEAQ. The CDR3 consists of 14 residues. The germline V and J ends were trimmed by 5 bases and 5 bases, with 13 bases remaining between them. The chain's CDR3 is CASSPGSNDQPQHF. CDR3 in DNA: TGTGCCAGCAGCCCGGGCAGTAACGATCAGCCCCAGCATTTT.

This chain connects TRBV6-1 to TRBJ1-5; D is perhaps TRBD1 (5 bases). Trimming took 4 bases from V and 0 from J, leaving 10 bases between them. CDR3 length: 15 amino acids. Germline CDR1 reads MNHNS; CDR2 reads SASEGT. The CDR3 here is CASSVTGFSNQPQHF. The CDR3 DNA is TGTGCCAGCAGTGTAACAGGTTTTAGCAATCAGCCCCAGCATTTT.

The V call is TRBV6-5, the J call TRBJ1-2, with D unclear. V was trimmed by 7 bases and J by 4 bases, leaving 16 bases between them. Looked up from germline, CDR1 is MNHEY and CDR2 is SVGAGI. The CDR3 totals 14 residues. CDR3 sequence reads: CASTTLVSGYGYTF. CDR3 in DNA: TGTGCCAGCACGACCTTAGTATCGGGCTATGGCTACACCTTC.

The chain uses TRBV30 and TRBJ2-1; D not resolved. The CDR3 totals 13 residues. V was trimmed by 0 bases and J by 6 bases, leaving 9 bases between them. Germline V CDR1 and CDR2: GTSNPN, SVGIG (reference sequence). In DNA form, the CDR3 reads TGTGCCTGGAGTGTACGAGATAGCAATGAGCAGTTCTTC. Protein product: CAWSVRDSNEQFF.

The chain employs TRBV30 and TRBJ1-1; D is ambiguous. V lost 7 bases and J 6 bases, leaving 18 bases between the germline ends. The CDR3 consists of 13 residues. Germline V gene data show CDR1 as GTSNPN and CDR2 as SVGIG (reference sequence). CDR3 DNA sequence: TGTGCCTCCCAAACGGATCGGAGACCTGAAGCTTTCTTT. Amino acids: CASQTDRRPEAFF.

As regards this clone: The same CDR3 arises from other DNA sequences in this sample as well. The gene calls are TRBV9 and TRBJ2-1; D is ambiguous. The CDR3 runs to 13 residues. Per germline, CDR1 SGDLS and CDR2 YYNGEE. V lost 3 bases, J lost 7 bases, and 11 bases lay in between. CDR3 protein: CASSAGLLNEQFF. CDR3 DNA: TGTGCCAGCAGCGCGGGCCTCTTAAATGAGCAGTTCTTC.

The CDR3 region is CASRVQRDSYNEQFF. CDR3 coding DNA: TGCGCCAGCAGAGTGCAGCGGGACTCCTACAATGAGCAGTTCTTC. The rearrangement joins TRBV5-1 to TRBJ2-1; 7 positions match TRBD2. The CDR3 length is 15 residues. J gave up 0 bases and V 5 bases, and 5 bases lay outside the gene matches. Germline CDR1 and CDR2: SGHRS and YFSETQ.

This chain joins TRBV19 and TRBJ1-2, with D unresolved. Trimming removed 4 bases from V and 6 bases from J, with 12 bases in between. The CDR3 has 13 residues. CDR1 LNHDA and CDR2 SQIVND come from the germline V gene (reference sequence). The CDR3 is CASSRAAFDGYTF. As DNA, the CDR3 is TGTGCCAGTAGTAGGGCAGCTTTTGATGGCTACACCTTC.

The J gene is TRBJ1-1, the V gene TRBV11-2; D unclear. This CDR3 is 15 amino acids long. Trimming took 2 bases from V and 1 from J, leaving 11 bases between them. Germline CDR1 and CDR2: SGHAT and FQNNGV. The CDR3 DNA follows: TGTGCCAGCAGCTTATACCTGGTGGAGAACACTGAAGCTTTCTTT. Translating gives CASSLYLVENTEAFF.

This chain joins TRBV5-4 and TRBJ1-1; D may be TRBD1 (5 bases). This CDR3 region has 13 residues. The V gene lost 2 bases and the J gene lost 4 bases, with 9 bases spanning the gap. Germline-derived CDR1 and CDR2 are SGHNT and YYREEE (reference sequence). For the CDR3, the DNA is TGTGCCAGCAGCTTTGGTCAGGGCACTGAAGCTTTCTTT. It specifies CASSFGQGTEAFF. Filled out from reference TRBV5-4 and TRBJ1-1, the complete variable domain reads ETGVTQSPTHLIKTRGQQVTLRCSSQSGHNTVSWYQQALGQGPQFIFQYYREEENGRGNFPPRFSGLQFPNYSSELNVNALELDDSALYLCASSFGQGTEAFFGQGTRLTVV.

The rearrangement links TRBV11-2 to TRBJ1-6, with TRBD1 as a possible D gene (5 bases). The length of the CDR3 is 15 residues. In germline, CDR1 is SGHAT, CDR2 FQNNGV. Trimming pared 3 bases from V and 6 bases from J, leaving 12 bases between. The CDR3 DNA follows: TGTGCCAGCAGCTTCTCTGGGGACGTTAATTCACCCCTCCACTTT. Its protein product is CASSFSGDVNSPLHF.

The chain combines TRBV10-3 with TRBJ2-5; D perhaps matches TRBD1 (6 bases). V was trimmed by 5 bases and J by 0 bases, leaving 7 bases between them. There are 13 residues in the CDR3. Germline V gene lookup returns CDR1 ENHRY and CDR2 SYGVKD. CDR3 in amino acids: CAISPGDQETQYF. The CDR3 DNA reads TGTGCCATCAGTCCAGGGGACCAAGAGACCCAGTACTTC.

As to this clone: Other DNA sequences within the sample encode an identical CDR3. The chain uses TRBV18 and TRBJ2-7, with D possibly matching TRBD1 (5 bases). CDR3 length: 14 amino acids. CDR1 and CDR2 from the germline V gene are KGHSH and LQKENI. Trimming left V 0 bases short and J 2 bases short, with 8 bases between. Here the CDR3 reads CASSPPDSPYEQYF. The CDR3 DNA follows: TGTGCCAGCTCACCACCTGACAGCCCCTACGAGCAGTACTTC.

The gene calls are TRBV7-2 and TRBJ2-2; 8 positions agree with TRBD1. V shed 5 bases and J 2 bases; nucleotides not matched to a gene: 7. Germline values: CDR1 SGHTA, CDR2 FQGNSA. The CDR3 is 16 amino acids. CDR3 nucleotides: TGTGCCAGCAGCAGCCGGACAGGGAGAAACACCGGGGAGCTGTTTTTT. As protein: CASSSRTGRNTGELFF.

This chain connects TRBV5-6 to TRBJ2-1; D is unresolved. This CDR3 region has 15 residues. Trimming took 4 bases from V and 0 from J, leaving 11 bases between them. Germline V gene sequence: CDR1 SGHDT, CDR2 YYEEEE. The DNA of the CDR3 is TGTGCCAGCAGCCTCTTACCTAGCTCCTACAATGAGCAGTTCTTC. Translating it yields CASSLLPSSYNEQFF.

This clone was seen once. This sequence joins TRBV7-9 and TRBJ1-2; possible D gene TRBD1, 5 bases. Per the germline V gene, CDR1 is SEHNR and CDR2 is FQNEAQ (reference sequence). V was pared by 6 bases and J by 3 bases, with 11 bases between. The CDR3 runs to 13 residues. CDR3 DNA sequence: TGTGCCAGCAGAGCGACAGAGTACTATGGCTACACCTTC. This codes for CASRATEYYGYTF.

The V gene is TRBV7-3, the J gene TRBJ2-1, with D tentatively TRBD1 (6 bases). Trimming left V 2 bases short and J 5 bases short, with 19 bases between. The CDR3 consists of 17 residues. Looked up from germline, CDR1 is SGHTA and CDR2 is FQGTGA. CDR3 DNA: TGTGCCAGCAGCTTAGGGGGCCCAAATCCCCCAGACAATGAGCAGTTCTTC. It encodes CASSLGGPNPPDNEQFF.

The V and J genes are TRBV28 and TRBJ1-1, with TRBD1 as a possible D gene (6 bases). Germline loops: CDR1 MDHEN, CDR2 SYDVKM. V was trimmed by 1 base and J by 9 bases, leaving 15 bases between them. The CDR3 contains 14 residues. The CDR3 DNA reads TGTGCCAGCAGTTTATTCGGGACACCTTCGAAAGCTTTCTTT. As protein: CASSLFGTPSKAFF.

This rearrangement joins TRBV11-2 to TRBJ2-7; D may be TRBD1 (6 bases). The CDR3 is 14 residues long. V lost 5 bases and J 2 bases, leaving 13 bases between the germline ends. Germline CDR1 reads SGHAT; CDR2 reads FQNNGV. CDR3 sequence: CASSPTGNAYEQYF. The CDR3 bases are TGTGCCAGCAGCCCGACAGGTAATGCCTACGAGCAGTACTTC.

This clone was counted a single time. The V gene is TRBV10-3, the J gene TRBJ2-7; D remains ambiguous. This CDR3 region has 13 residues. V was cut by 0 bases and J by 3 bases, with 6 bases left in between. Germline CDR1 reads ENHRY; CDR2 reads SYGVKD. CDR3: CAISESFFYEQYF. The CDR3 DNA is TGTGCCATCAGTGAGTCATTTTTCTACGAGCAGTACTTC.

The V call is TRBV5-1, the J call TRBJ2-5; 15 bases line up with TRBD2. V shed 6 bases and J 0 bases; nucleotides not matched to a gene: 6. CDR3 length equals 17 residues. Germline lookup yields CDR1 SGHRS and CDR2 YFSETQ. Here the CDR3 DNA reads TGCGCCAGCACTGAAGGACTAGCGGGAGGGTACCAAGAGACCCAGTACTTC. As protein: CASTEGLAGGYQETQYF.